This T cell receptor beta chain was sequenced during a study of CD8 T cells in Susac syndrome (dated by TCRdb to the late 2010s). Notes on the research overall: Whether CD8+ T cell activation and differentiation in Susac syndrome was antigen driven was tested using repertoire sequencing. Clonality of the CD8+ T cell repertoire was compared between more than 10 healthy donors, 14 Susac syndrome patients and 15 or so multiple sclerosis patients.

RNA was extracted using the RNeasy kit, and about 0.5 to 1 microgram was reverse transcribed with random hexamers. TCR beta CDR3 regions were amplified with the immunoSEQ multiplex PCR assay covering 54 Vbeta and 13 Jbeta segments. PCR amplification bias was corrected using a synthetic template baseline for primer optimization and computational correction. The original pipeline was this. Reads were assigned to V, D and J genes according to IMGT and analyzed in immunoSEQ Analyzer, with only productive sequences retained. To calculate clonality, Shannon entropy was normalized by log2 of the number of productive unique sequences and then subtracted from one. For each patient and control, public and private clones were evaluated among the 100 most prevalent clones. Clones were defined as Susac-specific when absent from the healthy and MS cohorts, from 1052 published viral clones and from other ImmuneACCESS disease sequences. TCRdb reran the public reads through fastp at Q25 and MiXCR, keeping productive beta chains. Rows are combined by CDR3 protein, so each entry shows the most common genes and DNA. TCRdb, not the original authors, processed these V and J calls. This sample comprises roughly 150,000 distinct CDR3 sequences, approximately 94% of them detected only once. Of the sample, more than 0.2% is held by the ten largest clones.

A word on this clonotype: Its antigen is unknown. Base quality data are lacking; no much larger clone is found one base away.

Peripheral blood CD8+ and CD4+ T cells from healthy donors, Susac syndrome patients and multiple sclerosis patients were profiled by high-throughput TCR beta sequencing. Multiple sclerosis controls were treatment-naive patients with stable or active relapsing-remitting disease fulfilling revised McDonald criteria. Bulk CD8+ and CD4+ T cells were purified magnetically by negative isolation, whereas CD8+ TEMRA cells were enriched by FACS. Blood was drawn into EDTA tubes, processed within 24 hours, and PBMCs were isolated by density gradient centrifugation. PBMCs destined for TCR sequencing were cryopreserved in liquid nitrogen and later thawed in a 37 °C water bath. Purity of sorted or isolated CD4+, CD8+ and CD8+ TEMRA cells was at least 90%. Study-wide conclusions, independent of this receptor: The TCR sequencing and HLA analysis was acknowledged to have included a relatively small number of individuals.

The germline V gene (reference sequence) specifies LNHNV as CDR1 and YYDKDF as CDR2. The CDR3 starts with the cysteine, ends with the phenylalanine, and has 15 residues. The kept DNA is CDR3 alone, 45 bases in frame from the first base. A distance of 10 bases separates the germline ends of V and J, which lose 0 bases and 5 bases respectively. The rearranged chain carries TRBV15 and TRBJ1-4, with an unclear D gene assignment. The sequencing input was CD8+ T cells from PBMCs. This receptor was obtained from a human donor with multiple sclerosis. The DNA sequence is as follows: TGTGCCACCAGCAGAGAGGTGACGGTGAATGAAAAACTGTTTTTT. The encoded protein is CATSREVTVNEKLFF.